The 26 T cell receptor beta chains reported below all come from one sample, sequenced in a study of identical twins. In TCRdb, the 5' RACE reads were re-called with MiXCR into one record per CDR3 protein. The sample holds roughly 350,000 distinct CDR3 sequences, more than 9% seen once. This same sample was also part of a study on yellow fever vaccine responses in identical twins.

Sequencing input: CD8+ T cells sorted from blood. These receptors came from a young woman in good health.

This clonotype was counted between two and nine times. The chain combines TRBV7-8 with TRBJ1-2, with D possibly TRBD1 on 5 matching bases. This CDR3 contains 15 residues. V was trimmed by 5 bases and J by 2 bases, leaving 15 bases between them. Germline CDR1 and CDR2: SGHVS and FQNEAQ. The DNA of the CDR3 is TGTGCCAGCAGCCCCGGATTGGGGCCAAACTATGGCTACACCTTC. This codes for CASSPGLGPNYGYTF.

This clonotype was recorded at least ten times. This rearrangement joins TRBV29-1 to TRBJ2-3, with 9 positions matching TRBD1. The junction had 8 bases not matched to a gene; V was cut back by 5 bases and J by 2 bases. Germline CDR1 SQVTM, CDR2 ANQGSEA. CDR3 length equals 15 residues. The CDR3 nucleotides are TGCAGCGTTCCCGCGGGACAGGGAAACACAGATACGCAGTATTTT. It encodes CSVPAGQGNTDTQYF.

The chain combines TRBV20-1 with TRBJ2-3; 8 nucleotides line up with TRBD2. This CDR3 has 15 amino acids. CDR1 DFQATT and CDR2 SNEGSKA come from the germline V gene (reference sequence). V was pared by 4 bases and J by 3 bases, with 9 bases of the junction left unmatched. The CDR3: CSATGLEGRTDTQYF. The CDR3 nucleotides read TGCAGTGCTACGGGACTAGAGGGTAGGACAGATACGCAGTATTTT.

This clonotype was found a few times. The chain is built from TRBV9 and TRBJ1-6, with TRBD1 identical over 7 bases. The CDR3 runs to 18 residues. V gave up 0 bases and J gave up 7 bases; unmatched junction bases: 13. Germline V CDR1 and CDR2: SGDLS, YYNGEE. CDR3 in amino acids: CASSVDGNAGTDNSPLHF. The DNA of the CDR3 is TGTGCCAGCAGCGTAGACGGTAACGCCGGGACAGACAATTCACCCCTCCACTTT.

This chain uses TRBV6-1 with TRBJ1-1; TRBD1 matches at 7 bases. V dropped 0 bases and J dropped 0; count of bases not matched to a gene: 4. This CDR3 has 16 amino acids. Germline lookup yields CDR1 MNHNS and CDR2 SASEGT. The CDR3 region has the DNA TGTGCCAGCAGTGAAGCATGGGACAGATTGAACACTGAAGCTTTCTTT. Translation: CASSEAWDRLNTEAFF.

The chain joins TRBV13 to TRBJ2-2, with TRBD1 matching over 8 bases. Germline loops: CDR1 PRHDT, CDR2 FYEKMQ (reference sequence). The CDR3 has 16 residues. V trimming: 5 bases; J trimming: 3 bases; junction bases outside the gene matches: 8. As DNA, the CDR3 is TGTGCCAGCAGCACGGCCTTACAGGGGGACACCGGGGAGCTGTTTTTT. It yields the protein CASSTALQGDTGELFF.

This clonotype was picked up many times. The chain joins TRBV6-1 to TRBJ1-6, with 8 positions matching TRBD1. Germline lookup yields CDR1 MNHNS and CDR2 SASEGT. Trimming cost V 5 bases and J 6 bases; bases outside gene matches: 3. This CDR3 region has 14 residues. The CDR3 DNA reads TGTGCCAGCAGTCGGGACAGGCTTAATTCACCCCTCCACTTT. Translation gives CASSRDRLNSPLHF.

This clonotype was seen at least ten times. The genes are TRBV4-1 and TRBJ2-5, with 7 bases identical to TRBD1. After removal of 4 bases from V and 5 bases from J, the junction contained 4 bases not matched to a gene. The CDR3 consists of 13 residues. Germline V gene data show CDR1 as MGHRA and CDR2 as YSYEKL. The CDR3 is CASSRNRGETQYF. CDR3 bases: TGCGCCAGCAGCCGGAACAGGGGCGAGACCCAGTACTTC.

This clonotype was found a few times. The chain uses TRBV14 and TRBJ2-7, with a weak D call TRBD2 (6 bases). From germline, CDR1 is SGHDN and CDR2 FVKESK. V lost 2 bases and J lost 6, with 20 bases in between. This CDR3 comprises 16 residues. The CDR3 bases are TGTGCCAGCAGCCAAACCGGGGGACTCTTAACCTTCGAGCAGTACTTC. Translated, it gives CASSQTGGLLTFEQYF.

J is TRBJ1-1 and V is TRBV4-1, with a tentative D call TRBD1 (5 bases). This CDR3 contains 15 residues. Trimming left V 0 bases short and J 2 bases short, with 10 bases between. CDR1 MGHRA and CDR2 YSYEKL come from the germline V gene. CDR3 DNA sequence: TGCGCCAGCAGCCAAGATTTGGGGGTCAACACTGAAGCTTTCTTT. Amino acids: CASSQDLGVNTEAFF.

This clonotype showed up many times. This chain links TRBV4-1 with TRBJ2-1; 10 nucleotides line up with TRBD2. V lost 3 bases to trimming and J lost 0 bases; unmatched junction nucleotides: 2. The CDR3 sequence is 16 residues long. The germline V gene has CDR1 MGHRA and CDR2 YSYEKL. The CDR3: CASSHPSGSSYNEQFF. Here the CDR3 DNA reads TGCGCCAGCAGCCACCCTAGCGGGAGCTCCTACAATGAGCAGTTCTTC.

This chain links TRBV28 with TRBJ2-1; 7 nucleotides agree with TRBD2. The CDR3 extends over 21 amino acids. V trimming: 3 bases; J trimming: 1 base; junction bases outside the gene matches: 21. The germline CDR1 and CDR2 sequences are MDHEN and SYDVKM. DNA for the CDR3: TGTGCCAGCAGTTTGGTTCTCGGGCGCGGGAGCGCGGAGGTATCCTACAATGAGCAGTTCTTC. Protein product: CASSLVLGRGSAEVSYNEQFF.

This rearrangement joins TRBV7-9 to TRBJ2-5; D not resolved. Trimming pared 5 bases from V and 3 bases from J, leaving 10 bases between. CDR1 SEHNR and CDR2 FQNEAQ come from the germline V gene (reference sequence). The CDR3 length is 13 residues. The CDR3 here is CASSTNLEETQYF. The CDR3 DNA is TGTGCCAGCAGCACAAACTTGGAAGAGACCCAGTACTTC.

For this clonotype: A junction end diverges from the germline sequence, so it may reflect a read error. This rearrangement joins TRBV20-1 to TRBJ2-1, with TRBD2 matching over 8 bases. This CDR3 has 16 amino acids. Looked up from germline, CDR1 is DFQATT and CDR2 is SNEGSKA (reference sequence). CDR3 region: CCASPRGGGWNNEQFF. The DNA of the CDR3 is TGCTGTGCTAGTCCCCGGGGGGGAGGTTGGAACAATGAGCAGTTCTTC.

This clonotype was detected many times. The J gene is TRBJ2-1, the V gene TRBV6-5, with TRBD2 as a possible D gene (5 bases). Trimming removed 2 bases from V and 3 bases from J, with 11 bases in between. Germline CDR1 is MNHEY and CDR2 is SVGAGI. There are 15 residues in the CDR3. The CDR3 spells CASSYVANDYNEQFF. In nucleotides, the CDR3 is TGTGCCAGCAGTTACGTAGCGAATGACTACAATGAGCAGTTCTTC.

The V and J genes are TRBV6-5 and TRBJ1-4, with TRBD1 as a possible D gene (5 bases). Germline CDR1 MNHEY, CDR2 SVGAGI. CDR3 length: 15 residues. The V end was cut by 0 bases, the J end by 4 bases, with 9 bases between. The CDR3 reads CASSYSGGDNEKLFF. CDR3 DNA: TGTGCCAGCAGTTACTCCGGGGGGGATAATGAAAAACTGTTTTTT.

Comment on this clonotype: One base away lies a much larger clone, so this may be a sequencing read error. The genes are TRBV29-1 and TRBJ2-3; D might be TRBD1 (6 bases). The CDR3 spans 14 residues. The germline V gene encodes CDR1 SQVTM and CDR2 ANQGSEA. In nucleotides, the CDR3 is TGCAGAGTTGCTGGGGGCGTCGGCACAGATACGCAGTATTTT. As protein: CRVAGGVGTDTQYF.

J is TRBJ1-2 and V is TRBV9; possibly TRBD1 for D (5 bases). V was clipped by 0 bases and J by 4 bases, with 19 bases between them. CDR3 length: 17 residues. Per germline, CDR1 SGDLS and CDR2 YYNGEE. This chain's CDR3 is CASSVAGTSVGPYGYTF. In nucleotides, the CDR3 is TGTGCCAGCAGCGTAGCTGGGACCTCCGTCGGTCCCTATGGCTACACCTTC.

A few counts support this clonotype. The J gene is TRBJ2-1, the V gene TRBV24-1; D not resolved. Trimming removed 4 bases at V and 10 bases at J, with 7 bases between. The CDR3 extends over 11 amino acids. Germline assignment: CDR1 KGHDR and CDR2 SFDVKD. CDR3 residues: CATSEFAEQFF. CDR3 coding DNA: TGTGCCACCAGTGAGTTCGCGGAGCAGTTCTTC.

This rearrangement joins TRBV20-1 to TRBJ2-1, with 11 bases fitting TRBD2. Germline-derived CDR1 and CDR2 are DFQATT and SNEGSKA (reference sequence). V lost 6 bases and J lost 10; bases outside the gene matches: 2. The CDR3 contains 11 residues. CDR3 sequence reads: CSARTSGEQFF. CDR3 bases: TGCAGTGCGAGGACTAGCGGGGAGCAGTTCTTC.

The table lists this clonotype with a few counts. This chain uses TRBV28 with TRBJ2-1, with 7 nucleotides matching TRBD2. Germline CDR1 MDHEN, CDR2 SYDVKM. The CDR3 has 17 amino acids. The trim removed 1 base at V and 4 bases at J, leaving 10 bases unmatched. The CDR3 here is CASSLFGSGTTYNEQFF. CDR3 nucleotide sequence: TGTGCCAGCAGTTTATTCGGGTCCGGGACTACTTACAATGAGCAGTTCTTC.

The rearrangement links TRBV7-8 to TRBJ2-2; possibly TRBD1 for D (5 bases). The CDR3 has 14 amino acids. Germline CDR1 SGHVS, CDR2 FQNEAQ. The germline V and J ends were trimmed by 2 bases and 5 bases, with 9 bases remaining between them. In DNA form, the CDR3 reads TGTGCCAGCAGCTTATCACAGGCAACCGGGGAGCTGTTTTTT. This translates into CASSLSQATGELFF. The variable domain in full, with the rest retrieved from reference TRBV7-8 and TRBJ2-2, is GAGVSQSPRYKVAKRGQDVALRCDPISGHVSLFWYQQALGQGPEFLTYFQNEAQLDKSGLPSDRFFAERPEGSVSTLKIQRTQQEDSAVYLCASSLSQATGELFFGEGSRLTVL.

The chain links TRBV6-1 to TRBJ1-1, with TRBD1 identical over 10 bases. V trimming: 6 bases; J trimming: 5 bases; junction bases outside the gene matches: 3. The CDR3 contains 13 residues. Germline values: CDR1 MNHNS, CDR2 SASEGT. The CDR3 region is CASRDRGWTEAFF. The CDR3 nucleotides are TGTGCCAGCAGGGACAGGGGGTGGACTGAAGCTTTCTTT.

In its sample, this clonotype was seen many times. V and J are TRBV6-1 and TRBJ1-2; D gene unclear. The V gene lost 3 bases and the J gene lost 0 bases, with 11 bases spanning the gap. This CDR3 region has 15 residues. CDR1 and CDR2 from the germline V gene are MNHNS and SASEGT. The CDR3 reads CASSEIGNTNYGYTF. CDR3 nucleotide sequence: TGTGCCAGCAGTGAGATCGGGAATACTAACTATGGCTACACCTTC.

The V gene is TRBV29-1, the J gene TRBJ2-2; D not resolved. Germline V lookup: CDR1 SQVTM, CDR2 ANQGSEA. The CDR3 runs 13 residues. Trimming took off 4 bases at V and 0 bases at J, with 6 bases between the two ends. CDR3 loop: CSVGLSNTGELFF. CDR3 nucleotide sequence: TGCAGCGTTGGACTTTCGAACACCGGGGAGCTGTTTTTT.

This clonotype was counted between two and nine times. This chain joins TRBV27 and TRBJ2-2; no definite D call. Germline lookup yields CDR1 MNHEY and CDR2 SMNVEV (reference sequence). The CDR3 contains 16 residues. V was cut by 0 bases and J by 0 bases, with 8 bases left in between. The CDR3 coding sequence is TGTGCCAGCAGTTTATCCGCGACCGCGAACACCGGGGAGCTGTTTTTT. This encodes CASSLSATANTGELFF.